A selection of T cell receptor beta chains follows, all from one sample in a study of T cell changes during pregnancy in multiple sclerosis. Clones were sequenced by immunoSEQ multiplex PCR, and TCRdb holds only the in-frame ones, with some missing. The sample yields 20,000 to 25,000 clones, approximately 90% seen once. The specimen was CD8+ T cells from peripheral blood mononuclear cells, collected in the first trimester of pregnancy. The receptors stem from a female donor with multiple sclerosis, enrolled in a pregnancy study. Each CDR3 is given with its conserved first and last residue. A D gene is named only where the DNA matches it firmly. Clone size is not always given. Where it is, it says once, few, many or a class for expanded clones.

TRBJ1-1 NA TRBD1 TRBV19 TGTGCCAGTAAGCCAGGGGGCTACACTGAAGCTTTCTTT CASKPGGYTEAFF
TRBJ2-7 few TRBD2 TRBV6-4 TGTGCCAGCAGCAAGATAGCGGGAGGAGAGAACGAGCAGTACTTC CASSKIAGGENEQYF
TRBJ2-1 NA NA TRBV7-9 TGTGCCAGCAGCTTACAGGGCGATGAGCAGTTCTTC CASSLQGDEQFF
TRBJ2-1 NA NA TRBV4-3 TGCGCCAGCAGCCAATCTAGTGGCAGTTACAATGAGCAGTTCTTC CASSQSSGSYNEQFF
TRBJ1-3 once NA TRBV4-3 TGCGCCAGCAGCCAAGACCGGACTAGCTCTGGAAACACCATATATTTT CASSQDRTSSGNTIYF
TRBJ1-5 NA TRBD1 TRBV7-9 TGTGCCAGCAGCTTCTCAGAGACAGGGGGACTGCCCCAGCATTTT CASSFSETGGLPQHF
TRBJ2-6 NA TRBD1 TRBV6-4 TGTGCCAGCAGTGCACAGGGGGATAGCTCTGGGGCCAACGTCCTGACTTTC CASSAQGDSSGANVLTF
TRBJ2-1 NA NA TRBV6-4 TGTGCCAGCAGTCCAATAGCGGAATCCTACAATGAGCAGTTCTTC CASSPIAESYNEQFF
TRBJ2-3 NA NA TRBV18 TGTGCCAGCTCACCAGATCGGGGCACAGATACGCAGTATTTT CASSPDRGTDTQYF
TRBJ1-4 NA TRBD1 TRBV19 TGTGCCAGTACCACGACAGGGGGAGCAACTAATGAAAAACTGTTTTTT CASTTTGGATNEKLFF
TRBJ2-1 NA TRBD2 TRBV15 TGTGCCACCAGCAGAGATGTAGGGAGGGCCTACAATGAGCAGTTCTTC CATSRDVGRAYNEQFF
TRBJ2-7 once TRBD1 TRBV27 TGTGCCAGCAGTTTATTTTGGGACAGGGCTAAGTGGGAGCAGTACTTC CASSLFWDRAKWEQYF
TRBJ1-2 NA TRBD1 TRBV12-5 TGTGCTAGTGGTCTCGAGACAGGGGGCGAATTTGGCTACACCTTC CASGLETGGEFGYTF
TRBJ2-3 NA NA TRBV27 TGTGCCAGCAGTTTGCGAAGCACAGATACGCAGTATTTT CASSLRSTDTQYF
TRBJ2-7 NA TRBD1 TRBV11-3 TGTGCCAGCAGCTTTGGGACAGGGGCCTACGAGCAGTACTTC CASSFGTGAYEQYF
TRBJ2-7 NA TRBD1 TRBV5-3 TGTGCCAGACCTCCGGGACAGGGGTCCTACGAGCAGTACTTC CARPPGQGSYEQYF
TRBJ1-1 NA NA TRBV6-1 TGTGCCAGCAGTGACCGGGACACGCTTAACACTGAAGCTTTCTTT CASSDRDTLNTEAFF
TRBJ2-6 NA NA TRBV25-1 TGTGCCAGCAGCGACCGACAGGACTCTGGGGCCAACGTCCTGACTTTC CASSDRQDSGANVLTF
TRBJ2-7 NA NA TRBV9 TGTGCCAGCAGCGCTTACGCGACAGACTACGAGCAGTACTTC CASSAYATDYEQYF
TRBJ2-3 NA NA TRBV15 TGTGCCACCTCCGGGACTGGCACAGATACGCAGTATTTT CATSGTGTDTQYF
TRBJ2-5 NA TRBD2 TRBV27 TGTGCCAGCAGTTTCCTCGGACTAGCGGGAGGGTTCCAAGAGACCCAGTACTTC CASSFLGLAGGFQETQYF
TRBJ1-5 NA NA TRBV28 TGTGCCAGCAGACTGCGGGGGAGCAATCAGCCCCAGCATTTT CASRLRGSNQPQHF